A single sample gave rise to the 27 T cell receptor beta chains below, sequenced in a study of cytomegalovirus exposure and HLA in healthy donors. Researchers ran the PCR with 60 Vbeta and 13 Jbeta primers. The table came from immunoSEQ multiplex PCR; TCRdb's copy has only in-frame clones and leaves some out. The repertoire has 95,000 or so clones, roughly three quarters of them found once; the top ten carry 4.5% to 6%. The sequenced sample consisted of PBMCs. The receptors shown here come from a woman in her thirties or forties in good health and CMV-seronegative.

In DNA, the CDR3 is TGTGCCAGTAGTATAGCATCGACAGGGGGGAGTGAGCAGTTCTTC. Translation gives CASSIASTGGSEQFF. This chain uses TRBV19 with TRBJ2-1, with TRBD1 identical over 9 bases. Germline lookup yields CDR1 LNHDA and CDR2 SQIVND (reference sequence). This CDR3 is 15 amino acids long. Trimming took 1 base from V and 9 from J; bases not matched to a gene: 7.

The sample holds a few counts of this clone. The CDR3 region has the DNA TGTGCCAGCAGCCCCCGACTCGCAGCGAGGGAGAATGAGCAGTTCTTC. Encoded protein: CASSPRLAARENEQFF. This chain connects TRBV7-8 to TRBJ2-1; possible D gene TRBD2, 5 bases. The CDR3 loop spans 16 amino acids. The V gene lost 5 bases and the J gene lost 7 bases, with 21 bases spanning the gap. Germline V lookup: CDR1 SGHVS, CDR2 FQNEAQ.

This clone was picked up a small number of times. The chain couples TRBV5-4 to TRBJ1-2; TRBD1 agrees at 12 bases. Germline V lookup: CDR1 SGHNT, CDR2 YYREEE (reference sequence). This CDR3 has 16 amino acids. V dropped 3 bases and J dropped 5; count of bases not matched to a gene: 8. The CDR3 bases are TGTGCCAGCAGCTATCCGGGACAGGGGGCGAGATATGGCTACACCTTC. Its protein product is CASSYPGQGARYGYTF.

The gene calls are TRBV4-1 and TRBJ1-2, with D hard to call. Germline V gene lookup returns CDR1 MGHRA and CDR2 YSYEKL. Trimming took 1 base from V and 0 from J, leaving 9 bases between them. The CDR3 totals 15 residues. The CDR3 protein is CASSQAPGANYGYTF. CDR3 sequence (DNA): TGCGCCAGCAGCCAAGCCCCCGGGGCTAACTATGGCTACACCTTC.

The chain joins TRBV5-1 to TRBJ2-7; D is perhaps TRBD1 (6 bases). The CDR3 has 15 amino acids. V lost 4 bases and J 7 bases, leaving 21 bases between the germline ends. The germline V gene has CDR1 SGHRS and CDR2 YFSETQ. CDR3 protein: CASSPTGTTQGEQYF. CDR3 DNA sequence: TGCGCCAGCAGCCCAACCGGGACAACTCAGGGGGAGCAGTACTTC.

This chain joins TRBV5-6 and TRBJ2-5; D is uncertain. The germline V and J ends were trimmed by 0 bases and 1 base, with 13 bases remaining between them. Germline V CDR1 and CDR2: SGHDT, YYEEEE. CDR3 length: 16 residues. The CDR3 DNA reads TGTGCCAGCAGCTTGGGGCGGAGAACGACCCAAGAGACCCAGTACTTC. Amino acids: CASSLGRRTTQETQYF.

The V gene is TRBV7-9, the J gene TRBJ2-3, with D maybe TRBD2 (6 bases). CDR1 SEHNR and CDR2 FQNEAQ come from the germline V gene (reference sequence). V lost 10 bases and J lost 0, with 14 bases in between. This CDR3 region has 14 residues. CDR3 residues: CATLSGGSTDTQYF. DNA for the CDR3: TGTGCCACCCTATCAGGAGGGAGCACAGATACGCAGTATTTT.

This clone turned up a few times. The chain is built from TRBV10-3 and TRBJ1-5; D uncertain. V lost 2 bases, J lost 0 bases, and 11 bases lay in between. The CDR3 runs to 16 residues. CDR1 ENHRY and CDR2 SYGVKD come from the germline V gene. The CDR3 spells CAISEQLLHSNQPQHF. As DNA, the CDR3 is TGTGCCATCAGTGAGCAACTACTACATAGCAATCAGCCCCAGCATTTT.

The rearrangement links TRBV27 to TRBJ1-1; D is uncertain. Germline CDR1 and CDR2: MNHEY and SMNVEV (reference sequence). Trimming took 3 bases from V and 3 from J, leaving 8 bases between them. The CDR3 contains 13 residues. Written as DNA, the CDR3 is TGTGCCAGCAGTTTGAAGAGCTACACTGAAGCTTTCTTT. Its protein is CASSLKSYTEAFF.

In DNA, the CDR3 is TGTGCCAGTAGTTGGACTAGCATTGGCAATGAGCAGTTCTTC. Translation: CASSWTSIGNEQFF. The V and J genes are TRBV19 and TRBJ2-1; 8 nucleotides line up with TRBD2. CDR3 length: 14 amino acids. CDR1 and CDR2 (germline): LNHDA, SQIVND (reference sequence). V lost 5 bases and J lost 6; bases outside the gene matches: 6.

The chain has TRBV7-8 and TRBJ2-7; D possibly corresponds to TRBD1 (6 bases). Trimming removed 0 bases from V and 6 bases from J, with 9 bases in between. Germline values: CDR1 SGHVS, CDR2 FQNEAQ. This CDR3 comprises 13 residues. The CDR3 region is CASSLAARGEQYF. For the CDR3, the DNA is TGTGCCAGCAGCTTAGCGGCCAGGGGCGAGCAGTACTTC.

The CDR3 DNA reads TGCGCCAGCAGCCAAGACCCACAGGGGCCCTACGAGCAGTACTTC. It codes for CASSQDPQGPYEQYF. J is TRBJ2-7 and V is TRBV4-1; TRBD1 agrees at 7 bases. V trimming: 0 bases; J trimming: 2 bases; junction bases outside the gene matches: 4. Germline V gene lookup returns CDR1 MGHRA and CDR2 YSYEKL. This CDR3 contains 15 residues.

A few counts support this clone. In DNA form, the CDR3 reads TGTGCCAGTAACCGAGTCAGCGGGGGGATCACAGATACGCAGTATTTT. The encoded protein is CASNRVSGGITDTQYF. This chain connects TRBV19 to TRBJ2-3; TRBD2 matches at 9 bases. This CDR3 region has 16 residues. Losses at the gene ends were 7 bases for V and 2 bases for J; bases not matched to a gene: 10. The V gene's germline CDR1 is LNHDA and CDR2 SQIVND (reference sequence).

The rearrangement uses TRBV30 and TRBJ1-4, with 7 bases that match TRBD1. CDR3 length: 14 amino acids. The V gene's germline CDR1 is GTSNPN and CDR2 SVGIG (reference sequence). The junction had 7 bases not matched to a gene; V was cut back by 1 base and J by 8 bases. CDR3: CAWSADRVGEKLFF. The CDR3 DNA reads TGTGCCTGGAGTGCAGACAGGGTAGGCGAAAAACTGTTTTTT. The whole variable domain, filled in from reference TRBV30 and TRBJ1-4, reads SQTIHQWPATLVQPVGSPLSLECTVEGTSNPNLYWYRQAAGRGLQLLFYSVGIGQISSEVPQNLSASRPQDRQFILSSKKLLLSDSGFYLCAWSADRVGEKLFFGSGTQLSVL.

The chain is built from TRBV7-9 and TRBJ2-1, with D unresolved. The CDR3 consists of 16 residues. In germline, CDR1 is SEHNR, CDR2 FQNEAQ (reference sequence). Trimming pared 5 bases from V and 0 bases from J, leaving 14 bases between. The CDR3: CASSTSVDDSYNEQFF. CDR3 in DNA: TGTGCCAGCAGCACCTCGGTAGATGACTCCTACAATGAGCAGTTCTTC.

The V call is TRBV2, the J call TRBJ2-6, with no clear D. Trimming removed 5 bases at V and 4 bases at J, with 6 bases between. The CDR3 loop spans 13 amino acids. Per germline, CDR1 SNHLY and CDR2 FYNNEI. The CDR3 nucleotides are TGTGCCAGCAGTAACTTAGGGGCCAACGTCCTGACTTTC. Residues: CASSNLGANVLTF.

The table lists this clone with a count of one. The chain employs TRBV28 and TRBJ2-3; TRBD1 might be the D (6 bases). The germline V gene encodes CDR1 MDHEN and CDR2 SYDVKM. The CDR3 contains 15 residues. Trimming took 4 bases from V and 1 from J, leaving 12 bases between them. CDR3 region: CASSSGTSGTDTQYF. DNA of the CDR3: TGTGCCAGCAGTTCGGGGACATCGGGCACAGATACGCAGTATTTT.

The gene calls are TRBV6-5 and TRBJ1-5; D not resolved. The germline gives CDR1 MNHEY, CDR2 SVGAGI. The CDR3 has 13 amino acids. Trimming pared 8 bases from V and 7 bases from J, leaving 15 bases between. The CDR3 sequence: CASSLNPGQPQHF. DNA for the CDR3: TGTGCCAGCTCACTCAACCCAGGCCAGCCCCAGCATTTT.

J is TRBJ1-1 and V is TRBV10-2; D gene unclear. V lost 4 bases and J lost 0, with 15 bases in between. The CDR3 runs to 16 residues. Germline CDR1 reads WSHSY; CDR2 reads SAAADI. CDR3 bases: TGCGCCAGCAGTGGCGCCGGGGAACCTATGAACACTGAAGCTTTCTTT. Its protein is CASSGAGEPMNTEAFF.

The J gene is TRBJ1-1, the V gene TRBV27; 7 nucleotides match TRBD1. CDR1 and CDR2 from the germline V gene are MNHEY and SMNVEV (reference sequence). The CDR3 is 15 amino acids. J gave up 1 base and V 5 bases, and 7 bases lay outside the gene matches. The chain's CDR3 is CASSTYRGKNTEAFF. CDR3 nucleotide sequence: TGTGCCAGCAGTACATACAGGGGAAAGAACACTGAAGCTTTCTTT.

V gene TRBV2 combines with J gene TRBJ1-2; the match to TRBD1 covers 7 bases. V trimming: 6 bases; J trimming: 6 bases; junction bases outside the gene matches: 10. The CDR3 totals 14 residues. The germline gives CDR1 SNHLY, CDR2 FYNNEI. CDR3 region: CASRADRVGDGYTF. The CDR3 DNA follows: TGTGCCAGCAGGGCCGACAGGGTGGGGGATGGCTACACCTTC.

In its sample, this clone was seen a few times. The rearrangement links TRBV12-5 to TRBJ1-5, with D perhaps TRBD1 (6 bases). The CDR3 has 16 amino acids. The germline V gene encodes CDR1 LGHNT and CDR2 FRNRAP. Trimming removed 6 bases from V and 0 bases from J, with 15 bases in between. The CDR3 sequence is CASGRGDTFSNQPQHF. CDR3 nucleotide sequence: TGTGCTAGTGGCCGGGGGGACACCTTTAGCAATCAGCCCCAGCATTTT. Full variable domain (rest looked up from reference TRBV12-5 and TRBJ1-5): DARVTQTPRHKVTEMGQEVTMRCQPILGHNTVFWYRQTMMQGLELLAYFRNRAPLDDSGMPKDRFSAEMPDATLATLKIQPSEPRDSAVYFCASGRGDTFSNQPQHFGDGTRLSIL.

The gene calls are TRBV5-4 and TRBJ2-7, with 9 bases aligning to TRBD1. The V gene end was trimmed by 0 bases and the J gene end by 5 bases; junction bases not matched to a gene: 6. Per germline, CDR1 SGHNT and CDR2 YYREEE (reference sequence). The CDR3 covers 15 residues. Here the CDR3 DNA reads TGTGCCAGCAGCTTGGCAGGGACAGGGAACAACGAGCAGTACTTC. It codes for CASSLAGTGNNEQYF.

The chain uses TRBV4-1 and TRBJ1-6; D remains unclear. V gave up 4 bases and J gave up 10 bases, with 23 bases separating them. Germline loops: CDR1 MGHRA, CDR2 YSYEKL. This CDR3 comprises 17 residues. In DNA, the CDR3 is TGCGCCAGCAGCCCGACGAGGGAAAGAGAGGAAGGATCACCCCTCCACTTT. Amino acid sequence: CASSPTREREEGSPLHF.

V and J are TRBV7-2 and TRBJ1-3, with D tentatively TRBD1 (5 bases). Looked up from germline, CDR1 is SGHTA and CDR2 is FQGNSA. This CDR3 contains 16 residues. The V gene lost 4 bases and the J gene lost 1 base, with 14 bases spanning the gap. CDR3 DNA sequence: TGTGCCAGCAGCTCTTACGTCGGGGGATCTGGAAACACCATATATTTT. This codes for CASSSYVGGSGNTIYF.

The rearrangement uses TRBV27 and TRBJ2-7; maybe TRBD1 (6 bases). Trimming stripped 6 bases from V and 6 bases from J, with 18 bases between. Germline V CDR1 and CDR2: MNHEY, SMNVEV (reference sequence). This CDR3 has 14 residues. The CDR3, as DNA: TGTGCCAGCAGGGAGACAGGTAGCCTCTCCGAGCAGTACTTC. Protein sequence: CASRETGSLSEQYF.

V usage is TRBV6-1 and J usage is TRBJ2-7, with D possibly TRBD2 on 6 matching bases. The ends were cut back, 3 bases at V and 1 base at J, with 16 bases in the middle. The CDR3 sequence is 16 residues long. Germline CDR1 and CDR2: MNHNS and SASEGT. The CDR3 DNA reads as TGTGCCAGCAGTGATGCGGGGACGATAAAATCCTACGAGCAGTACTTC. As protein: CASSDAGTIKSYEQYF.